This TCR beta chain came from a study of blood T cell repertoires in COVID-19. Overall study context: Samples taken during acute and convalescent COVID-19 were collected in the United States, Italy and Spain. T cells, B-cell-depleted T cells, or PBMCs supplied cDNA or gDNA.

The length of the CDR3 is 16 residues. The ends lost 3 bases at V and 1 base at J; junction bases unmatched: 5. Germline values: CDR1 SGHTA, CDR2 FQGNSA. As processed by the authors: Reference gene primer amplification gave estimated nucleated cell counts. TCRdb's copy holds only in-frame clones and misses some; the assay was immunoSEQ multiplex PCR. V, J and clone size derive from that table, while D and trimming were established from the DNA sequence. The table lists approximately 400,000 clones, 89% of them singletons. The chain uses TRBV7-2 and TRBJ1-2; 10 nucleotides agree with TRBD1. The sample comprised peripheral blood. The source of this sequence is a middle-aged man with acute or convalescent COVID-19. In nucleotides, the CDR3 is TGTGCCAGCAGCTTCGATAGGACAGGGGGTAACTATGGCTACACCTTC. Its translation: CASSFDRTGGNYGYTF.